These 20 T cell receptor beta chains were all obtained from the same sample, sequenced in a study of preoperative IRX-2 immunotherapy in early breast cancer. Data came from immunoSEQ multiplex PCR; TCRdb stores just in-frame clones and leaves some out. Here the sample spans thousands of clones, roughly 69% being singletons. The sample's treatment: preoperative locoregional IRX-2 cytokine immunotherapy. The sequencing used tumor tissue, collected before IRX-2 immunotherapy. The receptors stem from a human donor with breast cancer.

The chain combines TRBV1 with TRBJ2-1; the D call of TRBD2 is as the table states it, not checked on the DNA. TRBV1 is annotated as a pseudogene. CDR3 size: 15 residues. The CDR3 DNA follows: TGCGCCAGCAGCCAAGAGCCTAGCTTTTACAATGAGCAGTTCTTC. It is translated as CASSQEPSFYNEQFF.

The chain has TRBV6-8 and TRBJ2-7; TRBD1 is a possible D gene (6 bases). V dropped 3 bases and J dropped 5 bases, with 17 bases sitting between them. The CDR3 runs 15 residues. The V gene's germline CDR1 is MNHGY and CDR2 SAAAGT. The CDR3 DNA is TGTGCCAGCAGTTATCGTTCGCAGGGGATGAACGAGCAGTACTTC. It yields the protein CASSYRSQGMNEQYF.

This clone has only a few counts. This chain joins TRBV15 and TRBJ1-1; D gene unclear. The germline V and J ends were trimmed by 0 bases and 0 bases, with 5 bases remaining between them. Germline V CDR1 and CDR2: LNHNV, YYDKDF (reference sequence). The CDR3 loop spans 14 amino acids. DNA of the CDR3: TGTGCCACCAGCAGAGAGTATTTGAACACTGAAGCTTTCTTT. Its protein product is CATSREYLNTEAFF.

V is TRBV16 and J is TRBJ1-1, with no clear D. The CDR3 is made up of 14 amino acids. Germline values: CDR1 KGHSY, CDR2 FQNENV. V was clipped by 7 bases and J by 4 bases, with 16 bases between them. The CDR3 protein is CASTPEYLSTEAFF. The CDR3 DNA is TGTGCCAGCACCCCGGAATATTTGAGCACTGAAGCTTTCTTT. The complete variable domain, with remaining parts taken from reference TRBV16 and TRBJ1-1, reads GEEVAQTPKHLVRGEGQKAKLYCAPIKGHSYVFWYQQVLKNEFKFLISFQNENVFDETGMPKERFSAKCLPNSPCSLEIQATKLEDSAVYFCASTPEYLSTEAFFGQGTRLTVV.

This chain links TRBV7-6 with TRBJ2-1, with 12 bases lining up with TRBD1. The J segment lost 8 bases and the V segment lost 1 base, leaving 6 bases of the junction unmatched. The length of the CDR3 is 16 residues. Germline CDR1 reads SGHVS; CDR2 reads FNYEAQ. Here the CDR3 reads CASSLGGTGGLYEQFF. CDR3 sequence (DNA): TGTGCCAGCAGCTTAGGGGGGACAGGGGGCTTGTATGAGCAGTTCTTC.

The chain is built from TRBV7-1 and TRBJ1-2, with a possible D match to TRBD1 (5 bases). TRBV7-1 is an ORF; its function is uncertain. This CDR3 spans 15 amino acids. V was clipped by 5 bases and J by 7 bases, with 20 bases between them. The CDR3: CASSPRDAAERGYTF. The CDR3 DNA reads TGTGCCAGCAGCCCCCGGGACGCCGCGGAACGTGGCTACACCTTC.

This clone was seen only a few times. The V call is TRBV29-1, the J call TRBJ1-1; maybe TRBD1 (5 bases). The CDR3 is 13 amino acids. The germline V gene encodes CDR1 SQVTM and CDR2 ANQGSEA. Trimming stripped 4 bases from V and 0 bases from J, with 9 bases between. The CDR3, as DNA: TGCAGCGTTGTATCGGGGGTGAACACTGAAGCTTTCTTT. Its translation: CSVVSGVNTEAFF.

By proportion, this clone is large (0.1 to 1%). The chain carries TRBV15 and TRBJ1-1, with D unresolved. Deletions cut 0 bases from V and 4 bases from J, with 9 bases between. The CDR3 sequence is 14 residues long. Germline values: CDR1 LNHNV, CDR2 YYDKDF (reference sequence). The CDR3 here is CATSRDHRFTEAFF. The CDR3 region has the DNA TGTGCCACCAGCAGAGATCATCGATTCACTGAAGCTTTCTTT.

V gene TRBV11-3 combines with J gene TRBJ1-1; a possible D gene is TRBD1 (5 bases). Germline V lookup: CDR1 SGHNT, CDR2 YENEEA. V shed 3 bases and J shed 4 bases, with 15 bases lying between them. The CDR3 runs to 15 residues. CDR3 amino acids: CASSLGSGLGTEAFF. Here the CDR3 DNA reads TGTGCCAGCAGCTTGGGGTCAGGGTTGGGCACTGAAGCTTTCTTT.

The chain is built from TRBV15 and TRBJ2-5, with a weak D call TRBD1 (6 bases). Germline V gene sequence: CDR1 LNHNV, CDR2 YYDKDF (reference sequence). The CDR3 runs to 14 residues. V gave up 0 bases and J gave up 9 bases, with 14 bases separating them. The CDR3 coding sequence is TGTGCCACCAGCAGAGATGGAGGACAGTGGGCCCAGTACTTC. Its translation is CATSRDGGQWAQYF.

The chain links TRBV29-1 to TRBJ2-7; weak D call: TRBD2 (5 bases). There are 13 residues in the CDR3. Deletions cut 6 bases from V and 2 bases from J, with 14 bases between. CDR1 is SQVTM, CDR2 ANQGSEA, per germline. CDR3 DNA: TGCAGCGTAGCGGATGGGTCTACCTACGAGCAGTACTTC. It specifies CSVADGSTYEQYF.

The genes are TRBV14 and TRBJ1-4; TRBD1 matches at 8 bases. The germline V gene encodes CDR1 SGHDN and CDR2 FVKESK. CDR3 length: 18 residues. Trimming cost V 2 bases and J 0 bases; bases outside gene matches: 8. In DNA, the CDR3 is TGTGCCAGCAGCCAAACTTCCGGGACAGGTGCAACTAATGAAAAACTGTTTTTT. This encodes CASSQTSGTGATNEKLFF.

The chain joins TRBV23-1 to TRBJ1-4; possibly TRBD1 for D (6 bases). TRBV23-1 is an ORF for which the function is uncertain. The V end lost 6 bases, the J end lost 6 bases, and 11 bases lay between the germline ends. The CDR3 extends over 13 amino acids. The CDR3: CASSSYRDEKLFF. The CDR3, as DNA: TGCGCCAGCAGCTCGTACAGGGATGAAAAACTGTTTTTT.

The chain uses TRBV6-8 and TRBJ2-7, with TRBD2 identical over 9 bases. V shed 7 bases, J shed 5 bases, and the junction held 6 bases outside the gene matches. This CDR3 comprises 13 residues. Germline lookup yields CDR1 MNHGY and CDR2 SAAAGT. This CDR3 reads CASTLAGLDEQYF. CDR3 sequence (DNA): TGTGCCAGCACGCTAGCGGGATTAGACGAGCAGTACTTC.

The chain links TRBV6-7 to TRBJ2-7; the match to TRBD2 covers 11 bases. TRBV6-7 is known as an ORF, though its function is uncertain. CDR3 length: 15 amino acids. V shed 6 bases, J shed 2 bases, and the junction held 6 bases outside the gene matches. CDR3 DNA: TGTGCCAGCAGGAGTAGCGGGAGGGCCACCTACGAGCAGTACTTC. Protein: CASRSSGRATYEQYF.

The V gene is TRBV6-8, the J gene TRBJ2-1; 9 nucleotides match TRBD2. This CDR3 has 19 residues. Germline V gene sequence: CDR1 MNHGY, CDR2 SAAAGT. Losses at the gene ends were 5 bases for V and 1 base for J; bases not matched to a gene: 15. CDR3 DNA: TGTGCCAGCAGTGACTGGGGAGGTAGTAGCGGGGGTTCCTACAATGAGCAGTTCTTC. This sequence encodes CASSDWGGSSGGSYNEQFF.

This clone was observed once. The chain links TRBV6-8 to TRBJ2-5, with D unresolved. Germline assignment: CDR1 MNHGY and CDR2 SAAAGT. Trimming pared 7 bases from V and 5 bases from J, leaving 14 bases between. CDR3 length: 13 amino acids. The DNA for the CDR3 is TGTGCCAGCACCGACCCTAGTTTTGAGACCCAGTACTTC. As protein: CASTDPSFETQYF.

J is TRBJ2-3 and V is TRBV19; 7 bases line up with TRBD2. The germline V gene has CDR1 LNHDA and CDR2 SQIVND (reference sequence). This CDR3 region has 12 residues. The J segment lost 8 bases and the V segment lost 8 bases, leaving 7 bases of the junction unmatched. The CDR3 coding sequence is TGTGCCAGTTACGGACTAGAGGGTACGCAGTATTTT. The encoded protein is CASYGLEGTQYF. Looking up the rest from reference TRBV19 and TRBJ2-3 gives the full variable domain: DGGITQSPKYLFRKEGQNVTLSCEQNLNHDAMYWYRQDPGQGLRLIYYSQIVNDFQKGDIAEGYSVSREKKESFPLTVTSAQKNPTAFYLCASYGLEGTQYFGPGTRLTVL.

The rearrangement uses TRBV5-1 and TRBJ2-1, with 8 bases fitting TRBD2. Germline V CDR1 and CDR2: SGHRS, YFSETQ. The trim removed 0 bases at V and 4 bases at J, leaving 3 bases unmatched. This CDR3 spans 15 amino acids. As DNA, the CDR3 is TGCGCCAGCAGCTTGGGAACTAGCGGTTACAATGAGCAGTTCTTC. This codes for CASSLGTSGYNEQFF.

CDR3 in DNA: TGTGCCAGCAGCCCTACCCACAATACCGAAAGGATCGTCTATGAGCAGTACTTC. Translation: CASSPTHNTERIVYEQYF. The rearrangement uses TRBV11-3 and TRBJ2-7; D unclear. Germline CDR1 and CDR2: SGHNT and YENEEA. This CDR3 region has 18 residues. V gave up 5 bases and J gave up 7 bases, with 30 bases separating them.